This TCR beta chain was recorded in a study of blood T cell repertoires in COVID-19. Across the study: Collection of acute and convalescent COVID-19 samples took place in the United States, Italy and Spain.

Using immunoSEQ multiplex PCR, the repertoire was profiled, and TCRdb retains in-frame clones only, with some absent. Among 310,000 or so clones listed, 70% to 90% were seen once. Germline CDR1 is KGHSH and CDR2 is LQKENI. J lost 3 bases, V lost 6 bases, and 3 bases had no gene match. This CDR3 spans 13 amino acids. Sequencing was done on a sample of PBMCs or T cells enriched from blood (not recorded which). The chain employs TRBV18 and TRBJ1-1; 8 bases agree with TRBD1. This clonotype was sampled from a woman between 18 and 29 years old who had recovered from COVID-19. In DNA form, the CDR3 reads TGTGCCAGCTCCTCGGGACAGGACACTGAAGCTTTCTTT. It codes for CASSSGQDTEAFF.